What follows are 23 T cell receptor beta chains derived from one specimen sequenced in a study of PD-L1 blockade in urothelial cancer. Only in-frame clones appear in the TCRdb table, and some are missing; sequencing was by immunoSEQ multiplex PCR. Of approximately 90,000 clones listed, 65% to 85% are singletons. Time point reported: pretreatment peripheral blood. The source was PBMCs, collected around atezolizumab (anti-PD-L1) treatment. These receptors originate from a man in his sixties with urothelial cancer.

The chain joins TRBV10-3 to TRBJ2-3, with 7 bases fitting TRBD2. CDR3 length equals 13 residues. Germline loops: CDR1 ENHRY, CDR2 SYGVKD. Unmatched junction bases numbered 1, after V lost 7 bases and J lost 0 bases. CDR3 protein: CAINSGSTDTQYF. The CDR3 coding sequence is TGTGCCATCAATAGCGGGAGCACAGATACGCAGTATTTT.

CDR3 residues: CASSFGGGTEAFF. CDR3 nucleotide sequence: TGTGCCAGCAGCTTCGGGGGAGGGACTGAAGCTTTCTTT. J is TRBJ1-1 and V is TRBV11-2, with a tentative D call TRBD1 (5 bases). This CDR3 has 13 residues. Germline lookup yields CDR1 SGHAT and CDR2 FQNNGV. The germline V and J ends were trimmed by 3 bases and 5 bases, with 10 bases remaining between them.

This clone was found once. The chain is built from TRBV5-1 and TRBJ2-5; D is possibly TRBD1 (5 bases). Trimming pared 0 bases from V and 8 bases from J, leaving 11 bases between. Germline V gene sequence: CDR1 SGHRS, CDR2 YFSETQ. The CDR3 consists of 13 residues. The CDR3 DNA sequence: TGCGCCAGCAGCTTGGAGCAGGGATACACCCAGTACTTC. It translates to CASSLEQGYTQYF.

V gene TRBV6-5 combines with J gene TRBJ1-2, with TRBD1 identical over 8 bases. V shed 7 bases, J shed 6 bases, and the junction held 4 bases outside the gene matches. The germline V gene has CDR1 MNHEY and CDR2 SVGAGI. The CDR3 covers 12 residues. CDR3 DNA sequence: TGTGCCAGCACCAGGGGGCAGGATGGCTACACCTTC. This translates into CASTRGQDGYTF.

The gene calls are TRBV28 and TRBJ2-3, with 8 bases matching TRBD2. The V and J ends lost 7 bases and 0 bases, in that order; junction bases with no gene match: 6. This CDR3 spans 15 amino acids. Looked up from germline, CDR1 is MDHEN and CDR2 is SYDVKM. The CDR3 bases are TGTGCCAGCACCTCAGCGGGAGCTAGCACAGATACGCAGTATTTT. Its translation is CASTSAGASTDTQYF.

The rearrangement joins TRBV7-8 to TRBJ1-1; 8 nucleotides agree with TRBD1. Per the germline V gene, CDR1 is SGHVS and CDR2 is FQNEAQ. CDR3 length equals 16 residues. V lost 5 bases to trimming and J lost 2 bases; unmatched junction nucleotides: 10. In nucleotides, the CDR3 is TGTGCCAGCAGCAAACTCAGGGGGCCACGTAACACTGAAGCTTTCTTT. Protein: CASSKLRGPRNTEAFF.

The chain links TRBV7-3 to TRBJ2-4; a weak D match, TRBD1 (6 bases). In germline, CDR1 is SGHTA, CDR2 FQGTGA. The CDR3 sequence is 21 residues long. Trimming took 1 base from V and 0 from J, leaving 25 bases between them. Here the CDR3 reads CASSLSGAVDRPFLAKNIQYF. In DNA, the CDR3 is TGTGCCAGCAGCTTAAGTGGGGCGGTTGACAGGCCTTTCTTAGCCAAAAACATTCAGTACTTC.

This clone was detected a few times. The chain links TRBV30 to TRBJ1-2; 11 positions match TRBD1. The CDR3 spans 14 residues. Trimming cost V 0 bases and J 6 bases; bases outside gene matches: 3. Per the germline V gene, CDR1 is GTSNPN and CDR2 is SVGIG (reference sequence). Here the CDR3 DNA reads TGTGCCTGGAGTGTACCGGACAGGGGGCATGGCTACACCTTC. This translates into CAWSVPDRGHGYTF.

The genes are TRBV27 and TRBJ2-3, with 9 bases that match TRBD1. The CDR3 is made up of 16 amino acids. V gave up 6 bases and J gave up 3 bases; unmatched junction bases: 10. CDR1 and CDR2 (germline): MNHEY, SMNVEV (reference sequence). The CDR3 DNA sequence: TGTGCCAGCAGGATACAGGGGGCGCTCGGTACAGATACGCAGTATTTT. Protein product: CASRIQGALGTDTQYF.

The rearrangement links TRBV13 to TRBJ2-7; possibly TRBD2 for D (5 bases). The CDR3 is 16 amino acids. Trimming removed 4 bases from V and 0 bases from J, with 16 bases in between. Per the germline V gene, CDR1 is PRHDT and CDR2 is FYEKMQ (reference sequence). CDR3 coding DNA: TGTGCCAGCAGCTCCCAAACGGACTTGACCTCCTACGAGCAGTACTTC. Protein product: CASSSQTDLTSYEQYF.

The chain has TRBV2 and TRBJ1-4; the match to TRBD1 covers 7 bases. Germline CDR1 is SNHLY and CDR2 is FYNNEI. CDR3 size: 13 residues. J gave up 7 bases and V 10 bases, and 9 bases lay outside the gene matches. CDR3 sequence (DNA): TGTGCCACCAAACAGGGGATAAGTGAAAAACTGTTTTTT. The encoded protein is CATKQGISEKLFF.

V and J are TRBV7-2 and TRBJ1-1, with D possibly matching TRBD1 (5 bases). The CDR3 consists of 13 residues. CDR1 and CDR2 from the germline V gene are SGHTA and FQGNSA. Trimming removed 2 bases from V and 8 bases from J, with 12 bases in between. CDR3 region: CASSLNQGWEAFF. Here the CDR3 DNA reads TGTGCCAGCAGCTTAAATCAGGGATGGGAAGCTTTCTTT.

The chain employs TRBV10-2 and TRBJ2-4, with D unclear. The CDR3 is 15 residues long. Trimming took off 4 bases at V and 1 base at J, with 11 bases between the two ends. Germline V gene data show CDR1 as WSHSY and CDR2 as SAAADI. Here the CDR3 reads CASSGGPEAKNIQYF. CDR3 coding DNA: TGCGCCAGCAGTGGAGGCCCCGAGGCCAAAAACATTCAGTACTTC.

This chain connects TRBV7-6 to TRBJ2-3; tentative D call: TRBD2 (6 bases). The V and J ends lost 0 bases and 0 bases respectively, with 13 bases between them. This CDR3 has 17 residues. Germline V gene sequence: CDR1 SGHVS, CDR2 FNYEAQ. The CDR3 DNA follows: TGTGCCAGCAGCTTAGCGGGCGGGGCCCTTAGCACAGATACGCAGTATTTT. Amino acid sequence: CASSLAGGALSTDTQYF.

V and J are TRBV6-1 and TRBJ2-5; D unresolved. Per germline, CDR1 MNHNS and CDR2 SASEGT. Trimming pared 4 bases from V and 2 bases from J, leaving 5 bases between. The CDR3 is made up of 12 amino acids. The CDR3 reads CASSVLQETQYF. The CDR3 nucleotides read TGTGCCAGCAGTGTGTTACAAGAGACCCAGTACTTC.

The table lists this clone with a few counts. The genes are TRBV19 and TRBJ1-5; D may be TRBD1 (5 bases). CDR3 length equals 15 residues. CDR1 is LNHDA, CDR2 SQIVND, per germline (reference sequence). V was pared by 5 bases and J by 4 bases, with 15 bases between. Here the CDR3 DNA reads TGTGCCAGTAGTCCAGGGTCGAACAGTAATCAGCCCCAGCATTTT. Residues: CASSPGSNSNQPQHF.

The chain combines TRBV5-4 with TRBJ2-1; TRBD1 matches 9 bases. The CDR3 covers 13 residues. After removal of 4 bases from V and 7 bases from J, the junction contained 3 bases not matched to a gene. Germline V gene sequence: CDR1 SGHNT, CDR2 YYREEE (reference sequence). CDR3 sequence: CASSVGQGNEQFF. Here the CDR3 DNA reads TGTGCCAGCAGCGTGGGACAGGGTAATGAGCAGTTCTTC.

The rearrangement joins TRBV13 to TRBJ2-7; TRBD1 matches at 8 bases. Trimming cost V 3 bases and J 6 bases; bases outside gene matches: 10. Germline V gene sequence: CDR1 PRHDT, CDR2 FYEKMQ (reference sequence). This CDR3 contains 15 residues. CDR3 sequence (DNA): TGTGCCAGCAGCTTCAGTGGGCAGGGGGCGCGCGAGCAGTACTTC. It is translated as CASSFSGQGAREQYF.

The genes are TRBV6-5 and TRBJ2-3; D gene ambiguous. V was clipped by 6 bases and J by 7 bases, with 14 bases between them. The CDR3 has 13 amino acids. Germline CDR1 is MNHEY and CDR2 is SVGAGI. In nucleotides, the CDR3 is TGTGCCAGCAGAGTCACTGGCGGAAATACGCAGTATTTT. The encoded protein is CASRVTGGNTQYF.

This chain connects TRBV12-5 to TRBJ2-3, with TRBD2 matching 8 bases. Looked up from germline, CDR1 is LGHNT and CDR2 is FRNRAP. The V segment lost 3 bases and the J segment 0 bases; nucleotides outside the gene matches: 2. The CDR3 has 15 amino acids. DNA for the CDR3: TGTGCTAGTGGTTTCCGGGGGGGAAGCACAGATACGCAGTATTTT. Encoded protein: CASGFRGGSTDTQYF.

The chain combines TRBV5-4 with TRBJ2-6; 12 bases match TRBD1. The CDR3 runs 17 residues. Germline V gives CDR1 SGHNT, CDR2 YYREEE (reference sequence). V gave up 5 bases and J gave up 2 bases; unmatched junction bases: 5. In nucleotides, the CDR3 is TGTGCCAGCAGGGGGACAGGGGGCGCGGCTGGGGCCAACGTCCTGACTTTC. Its protein is CASRGTGGAAGANVLTF.

The V gene is TRBV6-1, the J gene TRBJ2-7; D might be TRBD2 (7 bases). From germline, CDR1 is MNHNS and CDR2 SASEGT. V was clipped by 11 bases and J by 2 bases, with 10 bases between them. CDR3 length: 11 residues. The CDR3 DNA follows: TGTGCCGCCGGGGGGCCCTACGAGCAGTACTTC. Protein product: CAAGGPYEQYF.

The chain has TRBV28 and TRBJ2-1, with D perhaps TRBD2 (7 bases). The V and J ends lost 10 bases and 4 bases respectively, with 20 bases between them. CDR3 length equals 15 residues. Germline CDR1 reads MDHEN; CDR2 reads SYDVKM. The CDR3 is CATRGGGLTYNEQFF. DNA of the CDR3: TGTGCCACTCGAGGGGGGGGACTAACGTACAATGAGCAGTTCTTC. The full variable domain, its missing parts supplied by reference TRBV28 and TRBJ2-1, is DVKVTQSSRYLVKRTGEKVFLECVQDMDHENMFWYRQDPGLGLRLIYFSYDVKMKEKGDIPEGYSVSREKKERFSLILESASTNQTSMYLCATRGGGLTYNEQFFGPGTRLTVL.